The clone carrying this T cell receptor (beta chain) was detected a few times. What it binds is unknown. The sample comes from a study of chemoradiotherapy in HPV16-positive cancers. Study in general: Candidate HPV-specific clones and shared TCR motifs came from a couple of HPV16-positive patients.

Points from the study as a whole: Candidate HPV-specific clones and E7-related TCR motifs grew in tumor during treatment. Only two HPV16-positive patients supplied the functional HPV-specificity definition.

CDR1 SGHNT and CDR2 YYREEE come from the germline V gene (reference sequence). This CDR3 spans 16 amino acids. V was cut by 1 base and J by 1 base, with 12 bases left in between. Some clones are missing from TCRdb's copy, which holds only in-frame ones; the method was immunoSEQ multiplex PCR. The table includes 7,500 to 9,000 clones, about 88% detected once. The chain has TRBV5-4 and TRBJ2-4; D might be TRBD2 (6 bases). Sequenced here: tumor tissue, sampled from a patient who underwent chemoradiotherapy. The clonotype originates from a human donor with HPV-associated anogenital cancer. CDR3 loop: CASSLRGGRAKNIQYF. The CDR3 nucleotides are TGTGCCAGCAGCTTGCGGGGAGGCCGGGCCAAAAACATTCAGTACTTC.